The rows below give T cell receptor beta chains drawn from one sample of a study of CD8 T cells in ankylosing spondylitis. TCRdb called the 5' RACE reads again in MiXCR, with one record for every CDR3 protein. The data contain roughly 150,000 distinct CDR3 sequences, 30% to 40% of them singletons. The sequenced sample was synovial fluid, either unsorted or a sorted T cell fraction (not recorded which). The receptors come from a male donor with ankylosing spondylitis. The CDR3 runs from the conserved cysteine through the conserved F or W. The D gene is left open where the match is weak. Some rows have no size entry. The others give once, few or many, or a class for an expanded clone.

TRBJ1-1,-,TRBV5-1,-,TGCGCCAGCAGCTTGGCCGAGGGGGGCACTGAAGCTTTCTTT,CASSLAEGGTEAFF
TRBJ2-3,many,TRBV5-1,-,TGCGCCAGCAGCTTGGGTAGCGCAGATACGCAGTATTTT,CASSLGSADTQYF
TRBJ2-7,many,TRBV7-2,TRBD2,TGTGCCAGCAGCTCCCAAATAGCGGGAGCCGGAGAGCAGTACTTC,CASSSQIAGAGEQYF
TRBJ2-3,-,TRBV7-8,-,TGTGCCAGCAGCTTGGAGGGGGGGCCAGCAGATACGCAGTATTTT,CASSLEGGPADTQYF
TRBJ1-1,once,TRBV2,TRBD1,TGTGCCAGCAGGCAGGGGGCACTCACTGAAGCTTTCTTT,CASRQGALTEAFF
TRBJ2-1,-,TRBV6-1,-,TGTGCCAGCAGTGAAGCGCTTCTTGGGTCTGAGCAGTTCTTC,CASSEALLGSEQFF
TRBJ2-3,-,TRBV9,TRBD1,TGTGCCAGCAGCGTAGAGGGGGCTAGGACAGATACGCAGTATTTT,CASSVEGARTDTQYF
TRBJ2-6,few,TRBV6-2/TRBV6-3,TRBD2,TGTGCCAGCAGTCCCCGCCCCGCTAGCGGGGGCTATTACCTCTCTGGGGCCAACGTCCTGACTTTC,CASSPRPASGGYYLSGANVLTF
TRBJ2-3,-,TRBV10-2,-,TGCGCCAGCACCGAGGGGGGTAGCGGGCCCCAAGGTACGCAGTATTTT,CASTEGGSGPQGTQYF
TRBJ2-7,-,TRBV20-1,TRBD2,TGCAGTGCTAGGGCCGGGACTAGGGACTACGAGCAGTACTTC,CSARAGTRDYEQYF
TRBJ2-3,-,TRBV25-1,TRBD2,TGTGCCAGCAGTGCCTTCGGGGGGGCCGGCACAGATACGCAGTATTTT,CASSAFGGAGTDTQYF
TRBJ1-2,few,TRBV29-1,TRBD1,TGCAGCGTTGAATCCCCGGGGACAGGGTACGGCTATGGCTACACCTTC,CSVESPGTGYGYGYTF
TRBJ2-1,-,TRBV12-3/TRBV12-4,TRBD2,TGTGCCAGCAGTTACCGGACTAGCGACTACAATGAGCAGTTCTTC,CASSYRTSDYNEQFF
TRBJ1-6,many,TRBV28,-,TGTGCCAGCAGAGTATCGGCCTCCTATAATTCACCCCTCCACTTT,CASRVSASYNSPLHF
TRBJ1-5,many,TRBV2,-,TGTGCCAGCAGTGAAAGGGGCAAGTCCGGGGAGCCCCAGCATTTT,CASSERGKSGEPQHF
TRBJ2-3,few,TRBV15,TRBD2,TGTGCCACCAGCAGAGATACCGGTAGCGGGAGGGACGGCGGAGATACGCAGTATTTT,CATSRDTGSGRDGGDTQYF
TRBJ2-1,-,TRBV5-6,TRBD1,TGTGCCAGCAGCTTGCCGGGACAGGGGGCGCGGAATGAGCAGTTCTTC,CASSLPGQGARNEQFF
TRBJ1-1,few,TRBV5-1,-,TGCGCCAGCAGTCGACGGACAGATATGAACACTGAAGCTTTCTTT,CASSRRTDMNTEAFF
TRBJ2-6,-,TRBV20-1,-,TGCAGTGCTTCAAGGGGATTTGGGGCCAACGTCCTGACTTTC,CSASRGFGANVLTF
TRBJ2-1,-,TRBV7-3,-,TGTGCCAGCAGCGCCGAGGGTGGGCTCTACAATGAGCAGTTCTTC,CASSAEGGLYNEQFF
TRBJ2-1,medium-sized,TRBV5-1,TRBD2,TGCGCCAGCAGCTTCGGCGGGAGGGATGAGCAGTTCTTC,CASSFGGRDEQFF
TRBJ2-7,medium-sized,TRBV10-3,-,TGTGCCATCAGTGTACTAGGAAAGCCATCTCTTTCTTCGTACGAGCAGTACTTC,CAISVLGKPSLSSYEQYF
TRBJ1-1,-,TRBV11-3,-,TGTGCCAGCAGCTTAGCTACATTGAACACTGAAGCTTTCTTT,CASSLATLNTEAFF
TRBJ2-6,-,TRBV20-1,TRBD1,TGCAGTGCTTCCGGGACAGGGGGATTTAATGGGGCCAACGTCCTGACTTTC,CSASGTGGFNGANVLTF
TRBJ1-1,few,TRBV7-2,-,TGTGCCGAAGGGGGGAACACTGAAGCTTTCTTT,CAEGGNTEAFF
TRBJ2-7,many,TRBV11-2,-,TGTGCCAGCAGCTTATGGGGGACGTCCTACGAGCAGTACTTC,CASSLWGTSYEQYF
TRBJ2-1,-,TRBV7-9,TRBD2,TGTGCCAGCAGCCTAGCGGGAGGGCCGAATGAGCAGTTCTTC,CASSLAGGPNEQFF
TRBJ2-7,-,TRBV7-6,TRBD2,TGTGCCAGCAGCTTACGAGGCGGGGGGCCAGGCGAGCAGTACTTC,CASSLRGGGPGEQYF
TRBJ1-1,-,TRBV12-3/TRBV12-4,TRBD1,TGTGCCAGCAGTTTAGCAGGGGGCAGGGAAGCTTTCTTT,CASSLAGGREAFF
TRBJ1-3,many,TRBV3-1,-,TGTGCCAGCGGCCTTGTAGGGGCCCTACGGGACACCATATATTTT,CASGLVGALRDTIYF
TRBJ2-7,many,TRBV27,TRBD2,TGTGCCAGCAGTTTAGTTAGCGGGAGCGGGTACGAGCAGTACTTC,CASSLVSGSGYEQYF
TRBJ1-6,many,TRBV15,-,TGTGCCACCAGGAGAGGACAGAATAATTCACCCCTCCACTTT,CATRRGQNNSPLHF